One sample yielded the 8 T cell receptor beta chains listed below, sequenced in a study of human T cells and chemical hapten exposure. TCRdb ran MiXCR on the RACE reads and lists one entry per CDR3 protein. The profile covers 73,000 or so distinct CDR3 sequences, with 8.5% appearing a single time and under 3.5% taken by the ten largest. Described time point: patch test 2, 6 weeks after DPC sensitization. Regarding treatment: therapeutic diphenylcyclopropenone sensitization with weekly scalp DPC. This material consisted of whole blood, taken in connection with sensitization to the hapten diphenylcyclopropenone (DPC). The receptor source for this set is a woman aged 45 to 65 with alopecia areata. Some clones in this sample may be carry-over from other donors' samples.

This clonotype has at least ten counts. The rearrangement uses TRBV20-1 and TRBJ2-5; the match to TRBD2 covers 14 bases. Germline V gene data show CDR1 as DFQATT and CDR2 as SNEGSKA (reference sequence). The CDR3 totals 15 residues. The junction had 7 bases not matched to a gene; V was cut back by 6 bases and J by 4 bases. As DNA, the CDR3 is TGCAGTGCCGGACTAGCGGGGGGCCAAAGAGAGACCCAGTACTTC. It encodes CSAGLAGGQRETQYF.

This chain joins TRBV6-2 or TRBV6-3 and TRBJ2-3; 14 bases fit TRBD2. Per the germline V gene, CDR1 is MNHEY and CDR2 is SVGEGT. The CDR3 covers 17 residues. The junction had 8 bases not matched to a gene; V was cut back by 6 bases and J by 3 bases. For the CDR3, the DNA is TGTGCCAGCAGCTCCGGGACTAGCGGGAGAAAAACAGATACGCAGTATTTT. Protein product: CASSSGTSGRKTDTQYF.

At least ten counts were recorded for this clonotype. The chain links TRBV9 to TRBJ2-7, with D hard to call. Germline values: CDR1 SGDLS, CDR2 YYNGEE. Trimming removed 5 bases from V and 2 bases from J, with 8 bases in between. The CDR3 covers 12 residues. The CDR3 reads CASSSRPYEQYF. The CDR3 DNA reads TGTGCCAGCAGTTCCCGACCCTACGAGCAGTACTTC.

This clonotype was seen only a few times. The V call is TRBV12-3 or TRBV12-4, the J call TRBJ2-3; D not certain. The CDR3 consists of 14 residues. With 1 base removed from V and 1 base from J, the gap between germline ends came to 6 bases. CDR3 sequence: CASSLVTGTDTQYF. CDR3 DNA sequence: TGTGCCAGCAGTTTAGTCACCGGCACAGATACGCAGTATTTT.

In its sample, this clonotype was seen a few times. DNA of the CDR3: TGTGCCAGCAGCTTAGGTTCCGGGGAGCTGTTTTTT. Translated: CASSLGSGELFF. V and J are TRBV7-9 and TRBJ2-2; D not resolved. There are 12 residues in the CDR3. The germline CDR1 and CDR2 sequences are SEHNR and FQNEAQ (reference sequence). With 1 base removed from V and 6 bases from J, the gap between germline ends came to 3 bases.

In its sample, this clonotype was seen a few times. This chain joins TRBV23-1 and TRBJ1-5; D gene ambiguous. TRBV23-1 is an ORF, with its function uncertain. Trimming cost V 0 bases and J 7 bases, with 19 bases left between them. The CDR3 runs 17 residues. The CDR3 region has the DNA TGCGCCAGCAGTCAATCTTGCCCCCGGGGAGGAGGCCAGCCCCAGCATTTT. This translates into CASSQSCPRGGGQPQHF.

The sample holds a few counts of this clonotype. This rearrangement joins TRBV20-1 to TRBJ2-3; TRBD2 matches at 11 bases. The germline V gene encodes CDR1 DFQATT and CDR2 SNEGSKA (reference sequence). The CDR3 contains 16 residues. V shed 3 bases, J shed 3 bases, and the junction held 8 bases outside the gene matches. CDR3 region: CSASFGLAGLTDTQYF. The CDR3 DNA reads TGCAGTGCTAGTTTTGGACTAGCGGGTCTTACAGATACGCAGTATTTT.

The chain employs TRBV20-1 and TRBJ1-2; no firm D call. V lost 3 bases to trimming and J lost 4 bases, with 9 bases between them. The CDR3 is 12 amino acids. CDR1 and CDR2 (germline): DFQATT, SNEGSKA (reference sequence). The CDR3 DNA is TGCAGTGCTAGGGAGGGTATCTATGGCTACACCTTC. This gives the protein CSAREGIYGYTF.